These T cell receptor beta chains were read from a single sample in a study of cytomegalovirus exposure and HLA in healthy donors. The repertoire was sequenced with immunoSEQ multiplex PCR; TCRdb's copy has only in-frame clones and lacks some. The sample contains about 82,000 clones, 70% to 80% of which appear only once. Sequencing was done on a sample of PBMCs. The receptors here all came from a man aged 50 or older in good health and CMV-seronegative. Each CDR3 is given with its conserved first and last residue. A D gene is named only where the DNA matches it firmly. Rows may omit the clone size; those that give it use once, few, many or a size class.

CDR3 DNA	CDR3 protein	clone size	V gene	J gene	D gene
TGTGCCAGCAGCTTACGACACACTTACAATGAGCAGTTCTTC	CASSLRHTYNEQFF	.	TRBV13	TRBJ2-1	.
TGTGCCTCTTCGACTAGCGGGGGAGAGACCCAGTACTTC	CASSTSGGETQYF	.	TRBV10-3	TRBJ2-5	TRBD2
TGTGCCAGCAGCTTAGAGGGGAGGGGGAATTCACCCCTCCACTTT	CASSLEGRGNSPLHF	.	TRBV11-2	TRBJ1-6	.
TGTGCCAGCTTTGGCAGGGCCACTGAAGCTTTCTTT	CASFGRATEAFF	few	TRBV6-1	TRBJ1-1	.
TGCGCCAGCAGCTCTTCGACAGACTTCTACGAGCAGTACTTC	CASSSSTDFYEQYF	.	TRBV5-1	TRBJ2-7	.
TGTGCCAGCAGTGCTGAAACAGGGGTGTCTGGGGCCAACGTCCTGACTTTC	CASSAETGVSGANVLTF	.	TRBV2	TRBJ2-6	TRBD1
TGTGCCAGCAGTGCCGGACAGGGGTGGTACCAAGAGACCCAGTACTTC	CASSAGQGWYQETQYF	.	TRBV25-1	TRBJ2-5	TRBD1
TGCGCCAGCAGCCAAGATTCGACGAGGGCCAACTATGGCTACACCTTC	CASSQDSTRANYGYTF	once	TRBV4-1	TRBJ1-2	.
TGTGCCAGCAGCCCTTCGGACAGGGGCCGTTTGCAGCCCCAGCATTTT	CASSPSDRGRLQPQHF	.	TRBV28	TRBJ1-5	TRBD1
TGTGCCAGCAGTGCTCGACTAGCGGGGGGTTCCACAGATACGCAGTATTTT	CASSARLAGGSTDTQYF	.	TRBV6-1	TRBJ2-3	TRBD2
TGCGCCAGCAGCCCAGACACCGACACTGAAGCTTTCTTT	CASSPDTDTEAFF	few	TRBV5-1	TRBJ1-1	.
TGTGCTAGTACCTCAGGGACAGTCCAGCCCCAGCATTTT	CASTSGTVQPQHF	many	TRBV12-5	TRBJ1-5	TRBD1
TGTGCCACCAGCAGATCCGGGACAGGACTTGGTCAGCCCCAGCATTTT	CATSRSGTGLGQPQHF	.	TRBV15	TRBJ1-5	TRBD1
TGTGCCAGCAGTTTAGATACAGGGACGACAGGCTACACCTTC	CASSLDTGTTGYTF	.	TRBV27	TRBJ1-2	.
TGTGCCAGCAGCTACGGGACAGGGGGCCATGGCTACACCTTC	CASSYGTGGHGYTF	.	TRBV27	TRBJ1-2	TRBD1
TGTTCCGGCGGGGGGGACATTCAGTACTTC	CSGGGDIQYF	once	TRBV7-9	TRBJ2-4	TRBD2
TGCGCCAGCAGCTTGGTATTTGCGGGGCAGAACACTGAAGCTTTCTTT	CASSLVFAGQNTEAFF	.	TRBV5-1	TRBJ1-1	.
TGTGCCATCAGTGTCCGACAGGGGGCGGAAAATTCACCCCTCCACTTT	CAISVRQGAENSPLHF	.	TRBV10-3	TRBJ1-6	TRBD1
TGCGCCAGCAGCTTGGTTGGAGGGTTTGGGGAGACCCAGTACTTC	CASSLVGGFGETQYF	few	TRBV5-1	TRBJ2-5	.
TGTGCCTGGAGCGGTCATAGCAATCAGCCCCAGCATTTT	CAWSGHSNQPQHF	.	TRBV30	TRBJ1-5	.
TGTGCCAGCAGTGAAGTCCCACTCAATCAGCCCCAGCATTTT	CASSEVPLNQPQHF	.	TRBV6-1	TRBJ1-5	.
TGTGCCAGCAGTCCCTGGACAGGGGCAAGCGGGGAGCCCCAGCATTTT	CASSPWTGASGEPQHF	few	TRBV27	TRBJ1-5	TRBD1